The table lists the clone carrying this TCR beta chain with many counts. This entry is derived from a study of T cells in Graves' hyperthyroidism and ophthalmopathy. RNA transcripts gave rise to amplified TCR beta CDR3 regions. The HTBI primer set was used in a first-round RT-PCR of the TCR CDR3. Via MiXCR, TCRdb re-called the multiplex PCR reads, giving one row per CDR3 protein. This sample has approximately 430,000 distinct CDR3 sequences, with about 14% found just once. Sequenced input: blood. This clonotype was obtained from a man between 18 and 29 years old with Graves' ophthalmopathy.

The CDR3 region is CATSRVGDTQYF. CDR3 DNA sequence: TGTGCCACCAGCAGAGTGGGGGATACGCAGTATTTT. V usage is TRBV15 and J usage is TRBJ2-3, with D uncertain. This CDR3 has 12 residues. Germline V gene data show CDR1 as LNHNV and CDR2 as YYDKDF (reference sequence). V lost 1 base to trimming and J lost 6 bases, with 5 bases between them.